This T cell receptor beta chain was found in a study of T cells of healthy individuals (dated by TCRdb to about 2018). This clonotype was seen only a few times. Its cognate antigen has yet to be identified. No base quality values were provided; no much bigger clone lies one nucleotide off. To prepare the library, 5' RACE was applied. Sequenced on an Illumina MiSeq. TCRdb cleaned the public reads at Q25 with fastp, built clones with MiXCR and kept in-frame beta chains. Identical CDR3 proteins give one entry, which carries the most common genes and DNA. The sample data list around 98,000 distinct CDR3 sequences, and 15% to 20% of these were observed just once. The ten most abundant clones make up 6.2% of the sample. The CDR3 spans 12 residues, from the cysteine through the phenylalanine. CDR3 DNA only is kept here, 36 bases in frame from base 1. CDR1 SQVTM and CDR2 ANQGSEA were looked up in the germline V gene. Relative to germline, V is 5 bases shorter and J is 0 bases shorter, with 6 bases between their ends.

The source of this sequence is a human donor in good health. This sequence uses TRBV29-1 and TRBJ2-3; no D segment can be confidently identified. The CDR3 protein sequence reads: CSVSASTDTQYF. The DNA sequence follows: TGCAGCGTTTCCGCTAGCACAGATACGCAGTATTTT.